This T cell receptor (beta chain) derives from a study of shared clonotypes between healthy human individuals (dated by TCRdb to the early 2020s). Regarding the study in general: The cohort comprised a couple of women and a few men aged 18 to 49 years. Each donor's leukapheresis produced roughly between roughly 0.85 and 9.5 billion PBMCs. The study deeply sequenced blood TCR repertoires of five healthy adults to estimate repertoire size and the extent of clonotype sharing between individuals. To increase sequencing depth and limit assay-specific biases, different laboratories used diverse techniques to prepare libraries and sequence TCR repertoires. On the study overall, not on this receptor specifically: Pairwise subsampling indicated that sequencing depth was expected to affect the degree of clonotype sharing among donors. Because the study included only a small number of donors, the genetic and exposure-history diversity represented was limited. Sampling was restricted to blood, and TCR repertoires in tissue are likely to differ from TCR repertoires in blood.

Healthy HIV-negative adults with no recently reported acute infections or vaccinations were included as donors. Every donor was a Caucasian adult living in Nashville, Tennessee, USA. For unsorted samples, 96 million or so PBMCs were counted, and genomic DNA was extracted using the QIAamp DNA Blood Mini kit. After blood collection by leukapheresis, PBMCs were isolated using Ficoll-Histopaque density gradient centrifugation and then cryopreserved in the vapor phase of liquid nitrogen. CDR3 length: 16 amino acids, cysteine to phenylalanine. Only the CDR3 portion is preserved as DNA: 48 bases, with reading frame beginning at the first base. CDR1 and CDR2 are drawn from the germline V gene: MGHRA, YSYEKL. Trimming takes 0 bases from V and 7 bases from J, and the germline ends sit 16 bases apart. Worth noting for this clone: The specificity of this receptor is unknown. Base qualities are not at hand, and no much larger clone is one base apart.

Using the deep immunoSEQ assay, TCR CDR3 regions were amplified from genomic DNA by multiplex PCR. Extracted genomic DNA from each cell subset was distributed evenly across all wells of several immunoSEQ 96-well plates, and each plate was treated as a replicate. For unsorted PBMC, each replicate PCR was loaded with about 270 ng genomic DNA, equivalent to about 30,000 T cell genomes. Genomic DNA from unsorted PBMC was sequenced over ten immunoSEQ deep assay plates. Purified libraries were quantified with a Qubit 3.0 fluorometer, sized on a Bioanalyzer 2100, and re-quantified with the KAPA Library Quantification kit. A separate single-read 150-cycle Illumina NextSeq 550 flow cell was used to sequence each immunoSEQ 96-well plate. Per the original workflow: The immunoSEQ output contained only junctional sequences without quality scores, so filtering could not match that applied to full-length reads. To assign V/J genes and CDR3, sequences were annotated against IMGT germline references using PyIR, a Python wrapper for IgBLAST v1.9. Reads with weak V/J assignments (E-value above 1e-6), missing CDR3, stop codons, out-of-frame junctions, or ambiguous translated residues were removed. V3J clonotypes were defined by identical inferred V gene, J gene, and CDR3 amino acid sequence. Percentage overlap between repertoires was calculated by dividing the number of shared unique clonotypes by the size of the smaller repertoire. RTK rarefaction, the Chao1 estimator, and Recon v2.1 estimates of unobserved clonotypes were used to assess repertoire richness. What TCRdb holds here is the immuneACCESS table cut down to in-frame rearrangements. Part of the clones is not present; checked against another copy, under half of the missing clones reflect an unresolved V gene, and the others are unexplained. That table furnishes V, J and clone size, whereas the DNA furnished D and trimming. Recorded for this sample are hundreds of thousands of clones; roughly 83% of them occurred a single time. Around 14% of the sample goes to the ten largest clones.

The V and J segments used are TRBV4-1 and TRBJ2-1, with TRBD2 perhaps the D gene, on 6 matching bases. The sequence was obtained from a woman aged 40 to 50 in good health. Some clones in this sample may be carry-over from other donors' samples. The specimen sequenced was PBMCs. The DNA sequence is TGCGCCAGCAGCCAAGATCGCGGGAATATAAGGAATGAGCAGTTCTTC. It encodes CASSQDRGNIRNEQFF.